The clone carrying this TCR beta chain was counted between two and nine times. The data belong to a study of memory CD4+ T cells and cytomegalovirus serostatus. Germline V gene lookup returns CDR1 LNHDA and CDR2 SQIVND (reference sequence). J was trimmed by 1 base and V by 5 bases; bases with no gene match: 5. The CDR3 is 15 residues long. The sort gate was single viable CD3+CD4+CD8-CD45RO+ cells for memory CD4+ T cells. TCRdb keeps only in-frame clones here, not all; method: immunoSEQ multiplex PCR. The table records fewer than 40,000 clones, nearly 80% of them present only once. Sample: memory CD4+ T cells from blood. The J gene is TRBJ1-5, the V gene TRBV19; 7 bases fit TRBD1. The clonotype was recovered from an adult in good health and CMV-seronegative. The CDR3 nucleotides are TGTGCCAGTAGTGCCCAGGGGGTGAGCAATCAGCCCCAGCATTTT. This encodes CASSAQGVSNQPQHF.